Presented here are 19 T cell receptor beta chains from one specimen sequenced in a study of T cells in localized non-small cell lung cancer. Libraries were prepared by immunoSEQ multiplex PCR; TCRdb keeps only in-frame clonotypes and omits some of them. The table lists about 11,000 clones, just under 30% of them singletons. The material was lung tumor tissue, obtained before any cancer treatment. All receptors derive from a man aged 35 to 70 with stage I lung adenocarcinoma.

This clone was detected only a few times. This chain uses TRBV30 with TRBJ1-5; no firm D call. The V end lost 2 bases, the J end lost 4 bases, and 15 bases lay between the germline ends. The germline V gene has CDR1 GTSNPN and CDR2 SVGIG (reference sequence). CDR3 size: 15 residues. CDR3 coding DNA: TGTGCCTGGAGTACGTCGGGTTCTATTAATCAGCCCCAGCATTTT. It yields the protein CAWSTSGSINQPQHF. Variable domain in full (rest from reference TRBV30 and TRBJ1-5): SQTIHQWPATLVQPVGSPLSLECTVEGTSNPNLYWYRQAAGRGLQLLFYSVGIGQISSEVPQNLSASRPQDRQFILSSKKLLLSDSGFYLCAWSTSGSINQPQHFGDGTRLSIL.

This clone was picked up a small number of times. J is TRBJ2-5 and V is TRBV6-8; D might be TRBD2 (6 bases). Germline V gene sequence: CDR1 MNHGY, CDR2 SAAAGT. The length of the CDR3 is 14 residues. Trimming shortened V by 4 bases and J by 9 bases, and 18 bases separated the two germline ends. The CDR3 nucleotides are TGTGCCAGCAGTTTACTAGCTGCTCCGGAGGCCCAGTACTTC. Its protein product is CASSLLAAPEAQYF.

V gene TRBV19 combines with J gene TRBJ2-2; tentatively, D is TRBD1 (5 bases). V shed 3 bases and J shed 0 bases, with 17 bases lying between them. Germline V gene sequence: CDR1 LNHDA, CDR2 SQIVND (reference sequence). The CDR3 extends over 18 amino acids. Written as DNA, the CDR3 is TGTGCCAGTAGTATCAGGGCGTGGGGTAATCCGAACACCGGGGAGCTGTTTTTT. Encoded protein: CASSIRAWGNPNTGELFF.

V gene TRBV25-1 combines with J gene TRBJ2-7; the match to TRBD1 covers 8 bases. Looked up from germline, CDR1 is MGHDK and CDR2 is SYGVNS. Unmatched junction bases numbered 2, after V lost 4 bases and J lost 3 bases. This CDR3 is built from 13 residues. For the CDR3, the DNA is TGTGCCAGCAGTGTTGGGACAGGCTACGAGCAGTACTTC. Its protein is CASSVGTGYEQYF.

V and J are TRBV5-1 and TRBJ1-1; D is perhaps TRBD1 (5 bases). The germline CDR1 and CDR2 sequences are SGHRS and YFSETQ. Trimming removed 0 bases at V and 1 base at J, with 7 bases between. The CDR3 is made up of 14 amino acids. The CDR3 loop is CASSLAGTNTEAFF. CDR3 nucleotide sequence: TGCGCCAGCAGCTTGGCAGGGACGAACACTGAAGCTTTCTTT.

This clone came up a few times. V gene TRBV7-7 combines with J gene TRBJ2-5; 8 nucleotides line up with TRBD2. The CDR3 is made up of 15 amino acids. Per germline, CDR1 SSHAT and CDR2 FNYEAQ (reference sequence). Trimming cost V 3 bases and J 5 bases; bases outside gene matches: 8. Here the CDR3 reads CASSLGTRIGETQYF. CDR3 sequence (DNA): TGTGCCAGCAGCTTGGGGACTAGGATCGGGGAGACCCAGTACTTC.

This chain connects TRBV19 to TRBJ1-2, with D possibly matching TRBD1 (6 bases). The germline V gene encodes CDR1 LNHDA and CDR2 SQIVND (reference sequence). The CDR3 has 14 amino acids. Trimming shortened V by 7 bases and J by 7 bases, and 19 bases separated the two germline ends. As DNA, the CDR3 is TGTGCCAGTAAGGCGGCAGGGGAAGTAACTGGCTACACCTTC. Translating it yields CASKAAGEVTGYTF.

J is TRBJ2-6 and V is TRBV9, with unresolved D. CDR1 and CDR2 from the germline V gene are SGDLS and YYNGEE. Trimming shortened V by 3 bases and J by 1 base, and 2 bases separated the two germline ends. The CDR3 is 13 amino acids. The CDR3 nucleotides read TGTGCCAGCAGCGGTTCTGGGGCCAACGTCCTGACTTTC. It translates to CASSGSGANVLTF.

This clone has only a few counts. The chain is built from TRBV6-8 and TRBJ1-6; D is unresolved. This CDR3 has 16 residues. V dropped 6 bases and J dropped 0 bases, with 12 bases sitting between them. CDR1 is MNHGY, CDR2 SAAAGT, per germline. This chain's CDR3 is CASSLDVSSYNSPLHF. CDR3 bases: TGTGCCAGCAGCCTGGACGTGAGCTCCTATAATTCACCCCTCCACTTT.

This clone came up a few times. The V and J genes are TRBV9 and TRBJ1-6; TRBD1 is a possible D gene (6 bases). The CDR3 totals 13 residues. Trimming removed 3 bases at V and 9 bases at J, with 10 bases between. Germline V gene lookup returns CDR1 SGDLS and CDR2 YYNGEE. CDR3 protein: CASSDRVGSPLHF. CDR3 coding DNA: TGTGCCAGCAGCGACAGGGTGGGTTCACCCCTCCACTTT. Looking up the rest from reference TRBV9 and TRBJ1-6 gives the full variable domain: DSGVTQTPKHLITATGQRVTLRCSPRSGDLSVYWYQQSLDQGLQFLIQYYNGEERAKGNILERFSAQQFPDLHSELNLSSLELGDSALYFCASSDRVGSPLHFGNGTRLTVT.

The CDR3 DNA sequence: TGCGCCAGCAGCTTGGCCTTCGGACAGGGTACTGAAAAACTGTTTTTT. Its translation is CASSLAFGQGTEKLFF. V and J are TRBV5-1 and TRBJ1-4; 8 bases are a match to TRBD1. The CDR3 has 16 residues. V gave up 0 bases and J gave up 7 bases; unmatched junction bases: 8. Germline V gene lookup returns CDR1 SGHRS and CDR2 YFSETQ.

The V gene is TRBV6-8, the J gene TRBJ1-1, with 7 bases lining up with TRBD1. Germline trimming cut 5 bases from V and 5 bases from J; bases unmatched to any gene: 11. Germline V gene data show CDR1 as MNHGY and CDR2 as SAAAGT. There are 15 residues in the CDR3. The CDR3 coding sequence is TGTGCCAGCAGTAAGGGGGCAACTCAGGGAACTGAAGCTTTCTTT. Amino acids: CASSKGATQGTEAFF.

V usage is TRBV5-1 and J usage is TRBJ1-1; D perhaps matches TRBD1 (5 bases). V was cut by 2 bases and J by 6 bases, with 17 bases left in between. The length of the CDR3 is 15 residues. Germline V gives CDR1 SGHRS, CDR2 YFSETQ. DNA of the CDR3: TGCGCCAGCAGCTTATTCCCATTGGGGGGACCTGAAGCTTTCTTT. This gives the protein CASSLFPLGGPEAFF.

The chain is built from TRBV5-1 and TRBJ1-2; a possible D gene is TRBD1 (5 bases). The germline CDR1 and CDR2 sequences are SGHRS and YFSETQ. The length of the CDR3 is 14 residues. Trimming shortened V by 4 bases and J by 4 bases, and 14 bases separated the two germline ends. CDR3 residues: CASSMDTQTYGYTF. The CDR3 bases are TGCGCCAGCAGCATGGACACGCAGACCTATGGCTACACCTTC.

This clone is categorized as medium-sized. V is TRBV19 and J is TRBJ1-6; D unresolved. The CDR3 runs 14 residues. The germline V and J ends were trimmed by 5 bases and 7 bases, with 12 bases remaining between them. Germline-derived CDR1 and CDR2 are LNHDA and SQIVND (reference sequence). The CDR3 DNA sequence: TGTGCCAGTAGTTTCGACACTGAAAATTCACCCCTCCACTTT. Its translation: CASSFDTENSPLHF.

The J gene is TRBJ1-6, the V gene TRBV30, with a weak D call TRBD1 (5 bases). Trimming removed 0 bases from V and 7 bases from J, with 13 bases in between. Germline V gene data show CDR1 as GTSNPN and CDR2 as SVGIG (reference sequence). The CDR3 is made up of 15 amino acids. The CDR3 is CAWSVSGTKNSPLHF. The CDR3 DNA follows: TGTGCCTGGAGTGTATCCGGGACCAAAAATTCACCCCTCCACTTT.

This chain links TRBV25-1 with TRBJ1-1, with D hard to call. V lost 11 bases to trimming and J lost 2 bases, with 18 bases between them. The germline V gene encodes CDR1 MGHDK and CDR2 SYGVNS. The CDR3 is 14 amino acids. Here the CDR3 reads CAVGPGPINTEAFF. CDR3 in DNA: TGTGCCGTCGGCCCCGGGCCCATTAACACTGAAGCTTTCTTT.

This clone was seen more than once but under ten times. The chain uses TRBV11-3 and TRBJ2-7; 8 nucleotides align to TRBD1. The CDR3 has 14 amino acids. V was pared by 5 bases and J by 6 bases, with 9 bases of the junction left unmatched. Germline CDR1 SGHNT, CDR2 YENEEA. The CDR3 DNA is TGTGCCAGCAGCGTTTTCGGGACAGGCGCCGAGCAGTACTTC. This translates into CASSVFGTGAEQYF.

This sequence joins TRBV19 and TRBJ1-5; D gene ambiguous. Deletions cut 7 bases from V and 1 base from J, with 5 bases between. Germline V gene sequence: CDR1 LNHDA, CDR2 SQIVND (reference sequence). The CDR3 spans 12 residues. CDR3 in amino acids: CASTDSNQPQHF. CDR3 bases: TGTGCCAGTACGGACAGCAATCAGCCCCAGCATTTT.